This TCR beta chain was retrieved from a study of T cell repertoires in cytomegalovirus infection. Overall study: Evidence of both CMV infection and a matching HLA type came from public TCR beta signatures.

The study's findings and limits: HLA-C-restricted CMV clonotypes gave the most frequent clonotype in two of eight donors.

TCRdb used MiXCR to reprocess the reads, holding one entry per CDR3 protein. The sample lists around 530,000 distinct CDR3 sequences, less than 30% occurring once. Germline V gene sequence: CDR1 SEHNR, CDR2 FQNEAQ (reference sequence). The CDR3 is made up of 15 amino acids. V was trimmed by 4 bases and J by 6 bases, leaving 18 bases between them. This clonotype has ten or more counts. Its antigen is not known. The material sequenced was PBMCs. This clonotype was obtained from a human donor in good health (CMV status not recorded). Some clones in this sample may be carry-over from other donors' samples. The chain joins TRBV7-9 to TRBJ1-1; weak D call: TRBD1 (6 bases). The CDR3 DNA reads as TGTGCCAGCAGCTGGGACGATAAGGGGGGCGCTGAAGCTTTCTTT. Translating gives CASSWDDKGGAEAFF.